This T cell receptor (beta chain) was captured by sequencing in a study of T cells in Graves' hyperthyroidism and ophthalmopathy. Regarding the study as a whole: A model built on 13 V-J features separated ophthalmopathy from stable hyperthyroidism.

Germline lookup yields CDR1 SEHNR and CDR2 FQNEAQ (reference sequence). The CDR3 has 14 residues. With V trimmed by 6 bases and J by 7 bases, 6 bases remained unmatched. The investigators amplified TCR beta CDR3 regions from RNA transcripts. HTBI primers were employed in a first-round RT-PCR of the TCR CDR3. Via MiXCR, TCRdb re-called the multiplex PCR reads, giving one row per CDR3 protein. The sample holds around 450,000 distinct CDR3 sequences, around 16% seen once. At least ten counts were recorded for this clonotype. No antigen is known for it. Sequenced: blood. The source is a woman aged 18 to 35 with Graves' hyperthyroidism. The chain has TRBV7-9 and TRBJ2-5; TRBD1 aligns across 12 bases. CDR3 protein: CASSKGQGATTQYF. CDR3 DNA sequence: TGTGCCAGCAGTAAGGGACAGGGGGCCACGACCCAGTACTTC.